These 7 T cell receptor beta chains were sequenced from one sample in a study of CD8+CD57+ T cells in acquired aplastic anemia. For CDR3 and TCR beta VDJ profiling, genomic DNA was the template used. TCRdb re-analysed the reads in MiXCR, keeping a single row per CDR3 protein. The sample has tens of thousands of distinct CDR3 sequences; roughly two thirds are singletons. It was patients with CD8+CD57+ cell expansion by flow cytometry who were chosen for sequencing. Source material: sorted CD4+, CD8+, or CD8+CD57+ T cells (not recorded which) from PBMCs. All receptors derive from a human donor with aplastic anemia.

About this clonotype itself: A much larger clone is a single base away; this may be a read error. This chain joins TRBV20-1 and TRBJ2-1; 10 bases fit TRBD2. The CDR3 is made up of 16 amino acids. CDR1 and CDR2 from the germline V gene are DFQATT and SNEGSKA (reference sequence). The chain's CDR3 is CSASSASGSNVGERFF. The CDR3 DNA reads as TGCAGTGCTAGTTCGGCTAGCGGGAGTAATGTCGGTGAGCGGTTCTTC.

The chain employs TRBV29-1 and TRBJ2-5; maybe TRBD1 (5 bases). V shed 4 bases and J shed 5 bases, with 17 bases lying between them. Germline CDR1 reads SQVTM; CDR2 reads ANQGSEA. CDR3 length: 14 amino acids. The CDR3 reads CSVVFSGRLETQYF. In DNA form, the CDR3 reads TGCAGCGTTGTATTTTCAGGGCGGCTCGAGACCCAGTACTTC.

CDR3 bases: TGCAGCGTTCCATTCAGGGTAGGAGAGACCCAGTACTTC. The encoded protein is CSVPFRVGETQYF. The V and J genes are TRBV29-1 and TRBJ2-5; D may be TRBD1 (5 bases). Germline lookup yields CDR1 SQVTM and CDR2 ANQGSEA. Trimming stripped 5 bases from V and 4 bases from J, with 14 bases between. CDR3 length: 13 amino acids. Filled out from reference TRBV29-1 and TRBJ2-5, the complete variable domain reads SAVISQKPSRDICQRGTSLTIQCQVDSQVTMMFWYRQQPGQSLTLIATANQGSEATYESGFVIDKFPISRPNLTFSTLTVSNMSPEDSSIYLCSVPFRVGETQYFGPGTRLLVL.

The CDR3 DNA is TGTGCCAGCAGCCGACAGGGAGACACCATATATTTT. Its translation: CASSRQGDTIYF. The chain employs TRBV9 and TRBJ1-3; 7 nucleotides align to TRBD1. Per germline, CDR1 SGDLS and CDR2 YYNGEE. The CDR3 length is 12 residues. With 4 bases clipped from V and 8 bases from J, the junction kept 3 bases outside the gene matches.

The chain employs TRBV19 and TRBJ2-6; D is possibly TRBD1 (6 bases). Trimming pared 5 bases from V and 1 base from J, leaving 9 bases between. The CDR3 has 15 amino acids. Germline CDR1 LNHDA, CDR2 SQIVND (reference sequence). Here the CDR3 reads CASSGTGSGANVLTF. The CDR3, as DNA: TGTGCCAGTAGTGGTACAGGGTCTGGGGCCAACGTCCTGACTTTC.

Of note for this clonotype: A junction boundary mismatches the germline segment, possibly from a read error. The rearrangement uses TRBV7-2 and TRBJ2-7; tentatively, D is TRBD1 (5 bases). The CDR3 covers 13 residues. Germline lookup yields CDR1 SGHTA and CDR2 FQGNSA. Written as DNA, the CDR3 is TGCGCCAGCAGCCCCAGGGTAAACTACGAGCAGTACTTC. Its protein is CASSPRVNYEQYF.

V usage is TRBV20-1 and J usage is TRBJ2-7, with D unresolved. This CDR3 region has 14 residues. Trimming took 5 bases from V and 2 from J, leaving 16 bases between them. CDR1 is DFQATT, CDR2 SNEGSKA, per germline (reference sequence). DNA for the CDR3: TGCAGTGCTGCGACCCAGGCGGATCCCTACGAGCAGTACTTC. It specifies CSAATQADPYEQYF.